The 21 T cell receptor beta chains below all came from one sample that was sequenced in a study of shared clonotypes between healthy human individuals. Generated by immunoSEQ multiplex PCR, the TCRdb table keeps only in-frame clones and is missing some. The table includes a few million clones, more than 85% detected once. What was sequenced was naive CD4+ T cells from PBMCs. Subset indicated: CD45RA+ positively selected. The origin of the receptors is a man aged 18 to 30 in good health. Some clones in this sample may be carry-over from other donors' samples.

This clone was observed a single time. This CDR3 is also generated by other DNA sequences in the sample. This chain joins TRBV28 and TRBJ2-3, with 12 positions matching TRBD2. V dropped 6 bases and J dropped 4; count of bases not matched to a gene: 5. The CDR3 contains 15 residues. From germline, CDR1 is MDHEN and CDR2 SYDVKM. CDR3 in DNA: TGTGCCAGCAGCCTTCGACTAGCGGGAGCAGATACGCAGTATTTT. As protein: CASSLRLAGADTQYF.

The rearrangement uses TRBV6-1 and TRBJ1-2, with D maybe TRBD1 (6 bases). Germline-derived CDR1 and CDR2 are MNHNS and SASEGT. The CDR3 runs 16 residues. Trimming pared 3 bases from V and 4 bases from J, leaving 18 bases between. In DNA form, the CDR3 reads TGTGCCAGCAGTGACCCCGGGGAGGGACAAAGCTATGGCTACACCTTC. Translating gives CASSDPGEGQSYGYTF.

This sequence joins TRBV7-2 and TRBJ2-3, with D possibly being TRBD1 or TRBD2 (6 bases each). Trimming shortened V by 6 bases and J by 4 bases, and 14 bases separated the two germline ends. CDR3 size: 14 residues. CDR1 is SGHTA, CDR2 FQGNSA, per germline. CDR3 loop: CASRLGGSADTQYF. DNA for the CDR3: TGTGCCAGCAGGTTGGGGGGCTCAGCAGATACGCAGTATTTT. The variable domain in full, with the rest retrieved from reference TRBV7-2 and TRBJ2-3, is GAGVSQSPSNKVTEKGKDVELRCDPISGHTALYWYRQSLGQGLEFLIYFQGNSAPDKSGLPSDRFSAERTGGSVSTLTIQRTQQEDSAVYLCASRLGGSADTQYFGPGTRLTVL.

The rearrangement joins TRBV11-2 to TRBJ2-4; 8 bases align to TRBD2. CDR3 size: 17 residues. Germline lookup yields CDR1 SGHAT and CDR2 FQNNGV. The V segment lost 1 base and the J segment 7 bases; nucleotides outside the gene matches: 12. CDR3 sequence: CASSLVTSAGVGNIQYF. The CDR3 DNA is TGTGCCAGCAGCTTAGTGACTAGCGCTGGGGTAGGGAACATTCAGTACTTC.

In its sample, this clone was seen once. V and J are TRBV18 and TRBJ2-5, with 9 nucleotides matching TRBD2. The V and J ends lost 6 bases and 2 bases, in that order; junction bases with no gene match: 7. The CDR3 spans 15 residues. Germline-derived CDR1 and CDR2 are KGHSH and LQKENI. The CDR3 DNA sequence: TGTGCCAGCTCTCCCTCTAGCGGGGTACAAGAGACCCAGTACTTC. Amino acid sequence: CASSPSSGVQETQYF.

This chain uses TRBV30 with TRBJ1-3; TRBD1 matches 8 bases. Germline values: CDR1 GTSNPN, CDR2 SVGIG (reference sequence). V lost 5 bases to trimming and J lost 6 bases; unmatched junction nucleotides: 3. This CDR3 has 12 amino acids. CDR3 region: CAWGQGANTIYF. CDR3 bases: TGTGCCTGGGGACAGGGTGCAAACACCATATATTTT.

The rearrangement joins TRBV18 to TRBJ2-1, with TRBD2 matching 11 bases. Germline CDR1 is KGHSH and CDR2 is LQKENI. The CDR3 totals 17 residues. The junction had 7 bases not matched to a gene; V was cut back by 2 bases and J by 4 bases. CDR3 loop: CASSPVLAGASYNEQFF. CDR3 DNA: TGTGCCAGCTCACCAGTACTAGCGGGAGCGAGTTACAATGAGCAGTTCTTC.

The chain employs TRBV19 and TRBJ2-3; 12 bases are shared with TRBD1. With 8 bases clipped from V and 5 bases from J, the junction kept 8 bases outside the gene matches. CDR1 is LNHDA and CDR2 is SQIVND in the germline V gene (reference sequence). The CDR3 is 15 amino acids. CDR3 sequence (DNA): TGTGCCAGTGGCAAGGGACAGGGGGCCGGAGATACGCAGTATTTT. Translated, it gives CASGKGQGAGDTQYF.

The chain couples TRBV5-1 to TRBJ2-7; 11 positions match TRBD1. V lost 4 bases to trimming and J lost 4 bases; unmatched junction nucleotides: 10. This CDR3 is 16 amino acids long. CDR1 is SGHRS, CDR2 YFSETQ, per germline. The CDR3 region has the DNA TGCGCCAGCAGCCAAACCCCCGGGACAGGGGGTTACGAGCAGTACTTC. This codes for CASSQTPGTGGYEQYF.

This clone came up once. V usage is TRBV5-1 and J usage is TRBJ1-1, with 7 bases that match TRBD1. V shed 6 bases, J shed 2 bases, and the junction held 7 bases outside the gene matches. Germline V gene sequence: CDR1 SGHRS, CDR2 YFSETQ. The CDR3 length is 14 residues. The CDR3 region has the DNA TGCGCCAGCACTGCAGGGGGTGGAAACACTGAAGCTTTCTTT. Protein: CASTAGGGNTEAFF. Looking up the rest from reference TRBV5-1 and TRBJ1-1 gives the full variable domain: KAGVTQTPRYLIKTRGQQVTLSCSPISGHRSVSWYQQTPGQGLQFLFEYFSETQRNKGNFPGRFSGRQFSNSRSEMNVSTLELGDSALYLCASTAGGGNTEAFFGQGTRLTVV.

The sample holds a few counts of this clone. This rearrangement joins TRBV30 to TRBJ1-3; tentatively, D is TRBD1 (5 bases). CDR1 GTSNPN and CDR2 SVGIG come from the germline V gene (reference sequence). The V end was cut by 3 bases, the J end by 4 bases, with 13 bases between. The CDR3 is made up of 14 amino acids. The CDR3 here is CAWSRVFPGNTIYF. The CDR3 DNA sequence: TGTGCCTGGAGCAGGGTTTTCCCCGGAAACACCATATATTTT.

Concerning this clone itself: At the DNA level, this CDR3 is encoded by other sequences in the same sample as well. This chain connects TRBV9 to TRBJ2-6; D is ambiguous. V shed 2 bases and J shed 1 base, with 4 bases lying between them. The V gene's germline CDR1 is SGDLS and CDR2 YYNGEE. The CDR3 totals 14 residues. The CDR3 is CASSVLSGANVLTF. As DNA, the CDR3 is TGTGCCAGCAGCGTGCTATCTGGGGCCAACGTCCTGACTTTC.

This chain uses TRBV5-8 with TRBJ2-7; 8 positions agree with TRBD1. The CDR3 has 16 amino acids. V lost 5 bases, J lost 2 bases, and 12 bases stayed unmatched. Germline assignment: CDR1 SGHTS and CDR2 YDEGEE. The CDR3 DNA reads TGTGCCAGCAGGGACCTCCGACAGGGGCCAGCCTACGAGCAGTACTTC. Translating it yields CASRDLRQGPAYEQYF.

This chain connects TRBV10-3 to TRBJ1-2; possibly TRBD1 for D (6 bases). CDR3 length equals 14 residues. The V end lost 3 bases, the J end lost 0 bases, and 8 bases lay between the germline ends. Germline CDR1 is ENHRY and CDR2 is SYGVKD. CDR3 DNA sequence: TGTGCCATCAGTGAACAGGGTGCTAACTATGGCTACACCTTC. It translates to CAISEQGANYGYTF.

J is TRBJ2-1 and V is TRBV11-1, with D perhaps matching TRBD2 (7 bases). Germline values: CDR1 SGHAT, CDR2 FQDESV (reference sequence). The CDR3 is 13 residues long. V lost 2 bases and J lost 8, with 10 bases in between. The chain's CDR3 is CASSLRGGDEQFF. The CDR3 nucleotides read TGTGCCAGCAGCTTAAGGGGGGGTGATGAGCAGTTCTTC.

The chain uses TRBV2 and TRBJ2-7; D is perhaps TRBD2 (6 bases). This CDR3 is 13 amino acids long. From germline, CDR1 is SNHLY and CDR2 FYNNEI. The ends were cut back, 6 bases at V and 0 bases at J, with 9 bases in the middle. This CDR3 is CASSVEGSYEQYF. The DNA of the CDR3 is TGTGCCAGCAGCGTGGAGGGCTCCTACGAGCAGTACTTC.

The table lists this clone with a count of one. The CDR3 spells CASRGTVMYF. CDR3 coding DNA: TGTGCCAGCCGAGGGACAGTGATGTACTTC. The chain couples TRBV19 to TRBJ2-7; 7 bases align to TRBD1. V trimming: 9 bases; J trimming: 12 bases; junction bases outside the gene matches: 8. There are 10 residues in the CDR3. Germline values: CDR1 LNHDA, CDR2 SQIVND (reference sequence).

The rearrangement joins TRBV19 to TRBJ1-1; D is unclear. Between the trimmed V and J ends, which lost 2 bases and 2 bases, there was a span of 15 bases. The CDR3 length is 16 residues. Germline values: CDR1 LNHDA, CDR2 SQIVND (reference sequence). The CDR3: CASSIRTGRINTEAFF. The CDR3 coding sequence is TGTGCCAGTAGTATACGTACGGGGAGGATAAACACTGAAGCTTTCTTT.

Comments on this clone: The same CDR3 arises from other DNA sequences in this sample as well. This chain connects TRBV18 to TRBJ2-7; D is ambiguous. The ends were cut back, 3 bases at V and 2 bases at J, with 8 bases in the middle. CDR3 length: 13 amino acids. The germline V gene encodes CDR1 KGHSH and CDR2 LQKENI. CDR3 coding DNA: TGTGCCAGCTCACCTTATAGGACCTACGAGCAGTACTTC. It translates to CASSPYRTYEQYF.

The chain uses TRBV5-4 and TRBJ2-7; TRBD2 matches at 10 bases. Germline assignment: CDR1 SGHNT and CDR2 YYREEE (reference sequence). Unmatched junction bases numbered 6, after V lost 1 base and J lost 2 bases. This CDR3 has 16 amino acids. The CDR3 is CASSLTSGIPPYEQYF. As DNA, the CDR3 is TGTGCCAGCAGCTTGACTAGCGGGATCCCGCCCTACGAGCAGTACTTC.

The chain carries TRBV14 and TRBJ1-1; D gene uncertain. Trimming pared 1 base from V and 1 base from J, leaving 7 bases between. Germline assignment: CDR1 SGHDN and CDR2 FVKESK. CDR3 length: 14 amino acids. The CDR3 nucleotides read TGTGCCAGCAGCCAAGGTCGTCGGAACACTGAAGCTTTCTTT. It translates to CASSQGRRNTEAFF.